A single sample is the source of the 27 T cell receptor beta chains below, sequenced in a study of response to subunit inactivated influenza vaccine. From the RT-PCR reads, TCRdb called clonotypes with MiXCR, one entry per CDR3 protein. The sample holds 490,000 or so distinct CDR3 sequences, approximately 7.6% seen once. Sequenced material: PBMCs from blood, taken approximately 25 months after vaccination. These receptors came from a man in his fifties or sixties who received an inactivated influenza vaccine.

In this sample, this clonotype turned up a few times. CDR3 loop: CASSPHRGSEAFF. CDR3 DNA: TGTGCCAGCAGCCCTCACAGGGGCTCTGAAGCTTTCTTT. The V call is TRBV3-1, the J call TRBJ1-1, with 7 bases aligning to TRBD1. This CDR3 region has 13 residues. The J segment lost 6 bases and the V segment lost 4 bases, leaving 5 bases of the junction unmatched. The germline CDR1 and CDR2 sequences are LGHDT and YNNKEL (reference sequence).

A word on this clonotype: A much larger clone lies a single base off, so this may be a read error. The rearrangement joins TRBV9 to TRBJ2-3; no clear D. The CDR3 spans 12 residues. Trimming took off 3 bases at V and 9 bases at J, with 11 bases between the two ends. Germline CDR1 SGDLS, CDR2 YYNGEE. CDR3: CASSAPGETQYF. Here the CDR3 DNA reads TGTGCCAGCAGCGCCCCCGGAGAGACGCAGTATTTT. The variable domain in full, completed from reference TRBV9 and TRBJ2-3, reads DSGVTQTPKHLITATGQRVTLRCSPRSGDLSVYWYQQSLDQGLQFLIQYYNGEERAKGNILERFSAQQFPDLHSELNLSSLELGDSALYFCASSAPGETQYFGPGTRLTVL.

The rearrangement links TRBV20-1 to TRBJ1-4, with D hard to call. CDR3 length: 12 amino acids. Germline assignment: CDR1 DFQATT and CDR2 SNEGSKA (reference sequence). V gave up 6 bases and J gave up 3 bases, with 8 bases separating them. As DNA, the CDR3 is TGCAGTGCCTCCCGACCTAATGAAAAACTGTTTTTT. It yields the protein CSASRPNEKLFF.

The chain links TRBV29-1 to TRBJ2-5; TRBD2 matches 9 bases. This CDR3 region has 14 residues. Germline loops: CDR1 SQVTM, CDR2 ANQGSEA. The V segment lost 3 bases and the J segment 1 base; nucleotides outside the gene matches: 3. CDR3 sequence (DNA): TGCAGCGTTGAGCGCGGGGGGGGCCAAGAGACCCAGTACTTC. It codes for CSVERGGGQETQYF.

The CDR3 is CAWRRSQRGDGYTF. CDR3 DNA sequence: TGTGCCTGGAGGAGAAGTCAGCGGGGGGATGGCTACACCTTC. The J gene is TRBJ1-2, the V gene TRBV30, with D maybe TRBD1 (5 bases). CDR3 size: 14 residues. Germline CDR1 and CDR2: GTSNPN and SVGIG (reference sequence). The V and J ends lost 3 bases and 6 bases respectively, with 17 bases between them.

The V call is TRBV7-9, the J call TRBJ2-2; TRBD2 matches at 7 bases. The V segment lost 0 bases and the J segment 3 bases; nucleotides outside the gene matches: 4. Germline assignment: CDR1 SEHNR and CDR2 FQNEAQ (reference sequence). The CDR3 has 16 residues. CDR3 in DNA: TGTGCCAGCAGCTTAGCGCGGGGGTCGTACACCGGGGAGCTGTTTTTT. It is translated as CASSLARGSYTGELFF.

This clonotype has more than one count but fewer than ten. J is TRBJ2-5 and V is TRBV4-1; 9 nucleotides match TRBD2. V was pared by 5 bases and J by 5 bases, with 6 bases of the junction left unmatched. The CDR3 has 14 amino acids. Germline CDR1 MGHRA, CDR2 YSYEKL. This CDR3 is CASSNNGLAETQYF. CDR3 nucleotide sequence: TGCGCCAGCAGCAACAATGGACTAGCGGAGACCCAGTACTTC.

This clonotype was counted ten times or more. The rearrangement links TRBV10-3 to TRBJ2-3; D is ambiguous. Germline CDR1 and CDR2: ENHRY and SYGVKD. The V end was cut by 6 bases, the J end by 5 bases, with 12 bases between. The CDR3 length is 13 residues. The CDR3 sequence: CAISPSEVDTQYF. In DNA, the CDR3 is TGTGCCATCAGCCCCTCAGAGGTAGATACGCAGTATTTT.

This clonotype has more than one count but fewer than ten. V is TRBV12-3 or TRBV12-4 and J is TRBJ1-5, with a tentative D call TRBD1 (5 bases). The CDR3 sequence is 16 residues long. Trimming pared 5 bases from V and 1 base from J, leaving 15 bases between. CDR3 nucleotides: TGTGCCAGCAGTCCAGGGACGGCGGAGAGCAATCAGCCCCAGCATTTT. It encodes CASSPGTAESNQPQHF.

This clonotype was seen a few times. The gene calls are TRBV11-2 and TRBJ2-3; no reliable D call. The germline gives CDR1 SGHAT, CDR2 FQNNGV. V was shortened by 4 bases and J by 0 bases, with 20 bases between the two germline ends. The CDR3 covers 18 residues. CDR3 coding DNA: TGTGCCAGCAGCTCAAGAGGTCCAGAATTATTCAGCACAGATACGCAGTATTTT. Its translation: CASSSRGPELFSTDTQYF.

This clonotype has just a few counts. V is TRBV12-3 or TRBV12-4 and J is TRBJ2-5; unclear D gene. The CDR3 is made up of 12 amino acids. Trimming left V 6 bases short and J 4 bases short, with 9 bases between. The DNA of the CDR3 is TGTGCCAGCAGCTGGACGGGAGAGACCCAGTACTTC. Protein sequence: CASSWTGETQYF.

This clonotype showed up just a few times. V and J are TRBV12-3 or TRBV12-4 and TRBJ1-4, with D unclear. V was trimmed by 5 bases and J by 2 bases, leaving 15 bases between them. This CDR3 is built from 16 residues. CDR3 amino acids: CASSHKVGSTNEKLFF. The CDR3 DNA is TGTGCCAGCAGTCACAAGGTGGGGTCGACTAATGAAAAACTGTTTTTT.

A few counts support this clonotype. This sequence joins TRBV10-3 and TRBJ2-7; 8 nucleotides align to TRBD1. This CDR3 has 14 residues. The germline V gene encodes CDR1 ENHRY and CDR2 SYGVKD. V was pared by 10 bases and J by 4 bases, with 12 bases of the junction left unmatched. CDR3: CATSDRGRVYEQYF. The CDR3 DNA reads TGTGCCACTTCAGACAGGGGTAGGGTGTACGAGCAGTACTTC.

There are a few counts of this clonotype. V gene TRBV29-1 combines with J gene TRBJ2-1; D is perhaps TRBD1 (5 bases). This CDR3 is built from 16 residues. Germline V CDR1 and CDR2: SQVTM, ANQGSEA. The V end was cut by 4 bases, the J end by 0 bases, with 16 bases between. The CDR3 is CSVATGQRYSYNEQFF. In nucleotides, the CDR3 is TGCAGCGTTGCTACTGGACAACGTTACTCCTACAATGAGCAGTTCTTC.

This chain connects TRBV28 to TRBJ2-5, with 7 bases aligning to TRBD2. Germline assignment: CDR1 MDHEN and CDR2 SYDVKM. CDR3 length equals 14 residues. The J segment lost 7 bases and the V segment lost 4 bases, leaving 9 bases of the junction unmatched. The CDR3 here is CASSWGGDRGTQYF. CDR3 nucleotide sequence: TGTGCCAGCAGTTGGGGGGGTGATCGGGGGACCCAGTACTTC.

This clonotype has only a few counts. The CDR3: CSVGDDPGIQYF. The DNA for the CDR3 is TGCAGCGTTGGGGACGACCCCGGCATTCAGTACTTC. V gene TRBV29-1 combines with J gene TRBJ2-4; D could derive from TRBD1 or TRBD2 (5 bases each). V was cut by 4 bases and J by 9 bases, with 13 bases left in between. The germline V gene encodes CDR1 SQVTM and CDR2 ANQGSEA. The CDR3 spans 12 residues.

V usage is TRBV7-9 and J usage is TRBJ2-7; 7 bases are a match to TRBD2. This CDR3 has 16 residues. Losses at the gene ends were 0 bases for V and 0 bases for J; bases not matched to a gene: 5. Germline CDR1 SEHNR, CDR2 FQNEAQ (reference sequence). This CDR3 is CASSLAAGLVSYEQYF. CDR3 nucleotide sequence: TGTGCCAGCAGCTTAGCGGCCGGACTAGTCTCCTACGAGCAGTACTTC.

Here the CDR3 DNA reads TGCGCCAGCAGCTCAGGGGTGGGGCACACTGAAGCTTTCTTT. Translated, it gives CASSSGVGHTEAFF. The genes are TRBV5-1 and TRBJ1-1, with a tentative D call TRBD1 (6 bases). V was cut by 3 bases and J by 3 bases, with 12 bases left in between. The germline gives CDR1 SGHRS, CDR2 YFSETQ. The CDR3 runs 14 residues.

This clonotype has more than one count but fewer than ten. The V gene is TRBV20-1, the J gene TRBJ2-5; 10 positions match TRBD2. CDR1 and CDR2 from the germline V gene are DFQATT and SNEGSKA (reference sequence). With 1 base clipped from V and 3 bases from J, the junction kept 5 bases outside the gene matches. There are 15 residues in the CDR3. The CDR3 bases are TGCAGTGCTAGAGGGAGCGGGGGGGCGGAAGAGACCCAGTACTTC. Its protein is CSARGSGGAEETQYF.

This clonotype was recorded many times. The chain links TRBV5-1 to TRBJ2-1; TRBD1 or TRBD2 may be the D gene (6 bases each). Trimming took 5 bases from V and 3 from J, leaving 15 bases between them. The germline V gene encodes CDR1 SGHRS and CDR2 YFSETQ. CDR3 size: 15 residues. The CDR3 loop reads CASSFEGGYYNEQFF. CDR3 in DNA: TGCGCCAGCAGTTTTGAGGGGGGTTACTACAATGAGCAGTTCTTC. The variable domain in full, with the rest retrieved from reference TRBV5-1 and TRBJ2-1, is KAGVTQTPRYLIKTRGQQVTLSCSPISGHRSVSWYQQTPGQGLQFLFEYFSETQRNKGNFPGRFSGRQFSNSRSEMNVSTLELGDSALYLCASSFEGGYYNEQFFGPGTRLTVL.

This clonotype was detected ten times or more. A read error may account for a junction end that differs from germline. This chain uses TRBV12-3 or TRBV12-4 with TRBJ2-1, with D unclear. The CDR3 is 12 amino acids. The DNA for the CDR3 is TGTGCCAGCAATTTAGGCTACAATGAGCAGTTCTTC. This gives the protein CASNLGYNEQFF.

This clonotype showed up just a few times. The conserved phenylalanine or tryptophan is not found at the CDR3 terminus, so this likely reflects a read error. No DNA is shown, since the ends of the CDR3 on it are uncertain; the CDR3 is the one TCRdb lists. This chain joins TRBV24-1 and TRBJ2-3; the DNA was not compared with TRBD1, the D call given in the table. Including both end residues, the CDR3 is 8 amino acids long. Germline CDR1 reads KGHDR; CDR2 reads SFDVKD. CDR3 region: CATSEPQG.

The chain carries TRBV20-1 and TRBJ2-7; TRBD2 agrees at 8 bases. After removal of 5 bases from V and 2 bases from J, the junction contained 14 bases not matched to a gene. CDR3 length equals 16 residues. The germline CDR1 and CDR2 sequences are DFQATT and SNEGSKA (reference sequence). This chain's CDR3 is CSAAVLGSGSPYEQYF. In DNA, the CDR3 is TGCAGTGCTGCCGTGCTGGGCAGCGGGAGTCCCTACGAGCAGTACTTC.

CDR3 sequence: CASSYWWDEQYF. CDR3 in DNA: TGTGCCAGCAGTTATTGGTGGGACGAGCAGTACTTC. This chain joins TRBV6-2 or TRBV6-3 and TRBJ2-7; no clear D gene. This CDR3 has 12 amino acids. The germline CDR1 and CDR2 sequences are MNHEY and SVGEGT. Trimming removed 3 bases from V and 5 bases from J, with 8 bases in between.

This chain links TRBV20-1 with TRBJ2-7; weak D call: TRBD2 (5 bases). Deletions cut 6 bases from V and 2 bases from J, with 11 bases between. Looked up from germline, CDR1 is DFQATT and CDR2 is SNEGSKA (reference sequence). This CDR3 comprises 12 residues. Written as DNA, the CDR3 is TGCAGTGCCCAGCTAGCTCCCTACGAGCAGTACTTC. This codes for CSAQLAPYEQYF.

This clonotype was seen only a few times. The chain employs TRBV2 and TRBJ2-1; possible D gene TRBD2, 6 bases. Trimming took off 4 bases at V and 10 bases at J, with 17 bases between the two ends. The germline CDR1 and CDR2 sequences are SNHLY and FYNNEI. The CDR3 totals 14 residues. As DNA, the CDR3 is TGTGCCAGCAGTGGACTAGGTTATGAGGGGGAGCAGTTCTTC. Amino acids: CASSGLGYEGEQFF.

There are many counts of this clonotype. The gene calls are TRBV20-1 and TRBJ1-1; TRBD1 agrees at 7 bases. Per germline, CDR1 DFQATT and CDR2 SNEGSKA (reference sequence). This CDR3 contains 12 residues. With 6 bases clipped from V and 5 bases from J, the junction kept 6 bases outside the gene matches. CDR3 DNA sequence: TGCAGTGCCAGGGGGTGGGGAACTGAAGCTTTCTTT. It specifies CSARGWGTEAFF.